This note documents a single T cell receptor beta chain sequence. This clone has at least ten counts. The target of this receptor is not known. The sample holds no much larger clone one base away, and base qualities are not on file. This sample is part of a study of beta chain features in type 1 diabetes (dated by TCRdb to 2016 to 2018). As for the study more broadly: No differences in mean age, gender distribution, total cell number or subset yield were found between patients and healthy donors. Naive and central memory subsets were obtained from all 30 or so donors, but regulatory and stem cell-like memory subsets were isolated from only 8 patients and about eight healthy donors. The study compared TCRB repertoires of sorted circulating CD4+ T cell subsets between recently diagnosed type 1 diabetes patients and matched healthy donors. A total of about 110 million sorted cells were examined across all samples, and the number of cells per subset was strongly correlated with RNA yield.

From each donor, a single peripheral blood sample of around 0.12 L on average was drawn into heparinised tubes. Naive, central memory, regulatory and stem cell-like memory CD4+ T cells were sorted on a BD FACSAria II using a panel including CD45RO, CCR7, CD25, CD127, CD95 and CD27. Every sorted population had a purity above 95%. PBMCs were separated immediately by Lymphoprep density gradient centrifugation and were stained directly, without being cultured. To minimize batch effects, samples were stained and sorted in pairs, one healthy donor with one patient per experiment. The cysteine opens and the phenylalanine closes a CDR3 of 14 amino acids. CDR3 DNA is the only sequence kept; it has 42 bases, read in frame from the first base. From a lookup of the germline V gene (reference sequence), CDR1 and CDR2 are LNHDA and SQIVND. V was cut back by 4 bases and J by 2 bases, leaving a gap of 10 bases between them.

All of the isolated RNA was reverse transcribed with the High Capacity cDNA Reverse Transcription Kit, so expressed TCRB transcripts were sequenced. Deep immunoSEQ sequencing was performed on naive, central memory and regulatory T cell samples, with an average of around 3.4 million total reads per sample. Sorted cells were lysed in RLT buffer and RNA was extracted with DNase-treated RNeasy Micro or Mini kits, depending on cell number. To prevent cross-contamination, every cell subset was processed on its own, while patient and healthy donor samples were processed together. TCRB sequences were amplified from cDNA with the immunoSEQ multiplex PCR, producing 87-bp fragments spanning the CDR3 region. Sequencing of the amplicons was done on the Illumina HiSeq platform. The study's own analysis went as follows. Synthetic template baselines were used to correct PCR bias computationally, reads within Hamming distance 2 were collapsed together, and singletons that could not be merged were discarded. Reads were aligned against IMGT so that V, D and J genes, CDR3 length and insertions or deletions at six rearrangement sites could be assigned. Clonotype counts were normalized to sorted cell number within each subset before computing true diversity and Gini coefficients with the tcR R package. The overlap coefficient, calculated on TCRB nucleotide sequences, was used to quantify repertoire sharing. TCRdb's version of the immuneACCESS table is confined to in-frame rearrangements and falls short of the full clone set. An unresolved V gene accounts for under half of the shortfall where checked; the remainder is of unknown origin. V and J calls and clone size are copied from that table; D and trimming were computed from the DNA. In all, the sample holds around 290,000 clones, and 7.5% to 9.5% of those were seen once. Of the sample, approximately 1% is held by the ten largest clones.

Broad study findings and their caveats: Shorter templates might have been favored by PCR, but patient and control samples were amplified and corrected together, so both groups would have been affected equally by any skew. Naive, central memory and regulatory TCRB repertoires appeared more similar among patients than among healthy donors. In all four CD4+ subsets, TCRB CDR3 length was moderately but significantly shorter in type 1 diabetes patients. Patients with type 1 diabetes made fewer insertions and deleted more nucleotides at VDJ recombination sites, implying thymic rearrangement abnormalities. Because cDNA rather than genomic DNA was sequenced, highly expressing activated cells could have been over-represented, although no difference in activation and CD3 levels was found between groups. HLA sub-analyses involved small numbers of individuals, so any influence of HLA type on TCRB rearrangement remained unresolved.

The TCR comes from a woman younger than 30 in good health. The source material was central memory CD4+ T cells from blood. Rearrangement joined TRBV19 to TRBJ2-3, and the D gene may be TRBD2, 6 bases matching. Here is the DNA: TGTGCCAGTAGTACGGGACTCAACACAGATACGCAGTATTTT. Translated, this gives CASSTGLNTDTQYF.